Included here is one TCR beta chain sequence, with context. This specimen comes from a study of blood T cell repertoires in COVID-19. About the study: Nucleic acid was either cDNA or gDNA, and it came from T cells, B-cell-depleted T cells, or PBMCs.

This CDR3 is built from 12 residues. The trim removed 11 bases at V and 5 bases at J, leaving 8 bases unmatched. Germline-derived CDR1 and CDR2 are MNHEY and SVGAGI. In terms of age and location, participants ranged from roughly 18 to 100 years and lived in about two dozen US areas. Assignments of participants to cohorts depended upon their own reported clinical history. In the source study's methods: Reference gene primers were amplified, and this amplification served to estimate nucleated cell counts. The table came from immunoSEQ multiplex PCR; TCRdb's copy has only in-frame clones and leaves some out. The V and J calls and clone size come from that table; D and trimming were worked out from the DNA. The sample has more than 200,000 clones; around 80% are singletons.

Specimen: PBMCs or T cells enriched from blood (not recorded which). The chain links TRBV6-5 to TRBJ1-1; 7 bases line up with TRBD1. This receptor was taken from a woman aged 40 to 55 with acute COVID-19. CDR3 coding DNA: TGTGCCTCCGACAGGGCACAAACTGAAGCTTTCTTT. Amino acid sequence: CASDRAQTEAFF.